These 23 T cell receptor beta chains were all obtained from the same sample, sequenced in a study of blood T cells in healthy people across ages. With a J-beta primer mix and a sample-barcoded 5' primer, a second PCR ran 7 to 11 cycles. In TCRdb, the 5' RACE reads were re-called with MiXCR into one record per CDR3 protein. The repertoire holds approximately 770,000 distinct CDR3 sequences, 55% to 75% seen once, with 22% in the top ten. Sequencing was performed on blood. The receptors here all came from a young man in good health.

A few counts support this clonotype. The chain is built from TRBV10-3 and TRBJ2-7, with D hard to call. Germline CDR1 reads ENHRY; CDR2 reads SYGVKD. Trimming stripped 3 bases from V and 4 bases from J, with 7 bases between. The CDR3 runs to 12 residues. CDR3 in amino acids: CAISDPEYEQYF. In DNA, the CDR3 is TGTGCCATCAGTGATCCGGAATACGAGCAGTACTTC.

This rearrangement joins TRBV15 to TRBJ2-7; the match to TRBD1 covers 7 bases. Trimming took 0 bases from V and 5 from J; bases not matched to a gene: 7. The CDR3 is 15 amino acids. Germline CDR1 reads LNHNV; CDR2 reads YYDKDF (reference sequence). CDR3 protein: CATSRDGQVGHEQYF. In DNA form, the CDR3 reads TGTGCCACCAGCAGAGACGGACAGGTGGGGCACGAGCAGTACTTC.

The V gene is TRBV9, the J gene TRBJ2-1, with TRBD2 identical over 12 bases. J lost 7 bases, V lost 0 bases, and 5 bases had no gene match. The CDR3 loop spans 16 amino acids. Germline-derived CDR1 and CDR2 are SGDLS and YYNGEE. The CDR3 spells CASSVVPSGGVNEQFF. CDR3 sequence (DNA): TGTGCCAGCAGCGTAGTCCCTAGCGGGGGGGTAAATGAGCAGTTCTTC.

The chain couples TRBV9 to TRBJ1-2, with TRBD1 matching over 12 bases. The trim removed 4 bases at V and 6 bases at J, leaving 7 bases unmatched. The CDR3 has 15 residues. The germline V gene encodes CDR1 SGDLS and CDR2 YYNGEE. The CDR3 DNA is TGTGCCAGCAGCTTTAGGGACAGGGGGCACAATGGCTACACCTTC. Translation: CASSFRDRGHNGYTF. Full variable domain (rest looked up from reference TRBV9 and TRBJ1-2): DSGVTQTPKHLITATGQRVTLRCSPRSGDLSVYWYQQSLDQGLQFLIQYYNGEERAKGNILERFSAQQFPDLHSELNLSSLELGDSALYFCASSFRDRGHNGYTFGSGTRLTVV.

The J gene is TRBJ1-1, the V gene TRBV4-2, with a possible D match to TRBD1 (5 bases). V was clipped by 0 bases and J by 4 bases, with 12 bases between them. The germline V gene has CDR1 LGHNA and CDR2 YNFKEQ. CDR3 length: 15 amino acids. CDR3 amino acids: CASSQDYGDGTEAFF. CDR3 bases: TGTGCCAGCAGCCAAGATTACGGGGACGGCACTGAAGCTTTCTTT.

The chain links TRBV7-2 to TRBJ2-3; 9 nucleotides line up with TRBD2. The CDR3 runs 16 residues. The V and J ends lost 5 bases and 3 bases, in that order; junction bases with no gene match: 9. Germline loops: CDR1 SGHTA, CDR2 FQGNSA. The CDR3 reads CASSTWGTSLTDTQYF. DNA of the CDR3: TGTGCCAGCAGCACCTGGGGGACTAGCTTGACAGATACGCAGTATTTT. Looking up the rest from reference TRBV7-2 and TRBJ2-3 gives the full variable domain: GAGVSQSPSNKVTEKGKDVELRCDPISGHTALYWYRQSLGQGLEFLIYFQGNSAPDKSGLPSDRFSAERTGGSVSTLTIQRTQQEDSAVYLCASSTWGTSLTDTQYFGPGTRLTVL.

The sample holds many counts of this clonotype. This chain joins TRBV6-6 and TRBJ1-2, with D possibly matching TRBD1 (6 bases). This CDR3 has 14 amino acids. Looked up from germline, CDR1 is MNHNY and CDR2 is SVGAGI (reference sequence). V was pared by 4 bases and J by 2 bases, with 11 bases between. The CDR3 bases are TGTGCCAGCAGTTTGGACAGACAAAACTATGGCTACACCTTC. Residues: CASSLDRQNYGYTF.

CDR3 DNA: TGCGCCAGCAGCGATCTCGGACAGGCCGTGGAGGAGCAGTACTTC. Translated: CASSDLGQAVEEQYF. This rearrangement joins TRBV5-1 to TRBJ2-7; TRBD1 matches 7 bases. Germline CDR1 is SGHRS and CDR2 is YFSETQ. The CDR3 spans 15 residues. Losses at the gene ends were 4 bases for V and 7 bases for J; bases not matched to a gene: 14.

The chain has TRBV5-1 and TRBJ2-1, with D tentatively TRBD1 (6 bases). Trimming left V 6 bases short and J 8 bases short, with 18 bases between. The length of the CDR3 is 14 residues. Germline CDR1 SGHRS, CDR2 YFSETQ. As DNA, the CDR3 is TGCGCCAGCAAGGTTAGCAGGGGTAGCGATGAGCAGTTCTTC. Its protein product is CASKVSRGSDEQFF.

This clonotype was seen once. The V and J genes are TRBV9 and TRBJ1-5; maybe TRBD1 (6 bases). The CDR3 has 15 amino acids. CDR1 SGDLS and CDR2 YYNGEE come from the germline V gene. Trimming stripped 1 base from V and 5 bases from J, with 13 bases between. The CDR3 loop reads CASSVSGGADQPQHF. The CDR3 DNA is TGTGCCAGCAGCGTATCGGGGGGCGCCGATCAGCCCCAGCATTTT. Full variable domain (outside the CDR3, taken from reference TRBV9 and TRBJ1-5): DSGVTQTPKHLITATGQRVTLRCSPRSGDLSVYWYQQSLDQGLQFLIQYYNGEERAKGNILERFSAQQFPDLHSELNLSSLELGDSALYFCASSVSGGADQPQHFGDGTRLSIL.

V and J are TRBV6-1 and TRBJ1-2, with 8 bases identical to TRBD1. The CDR3 totals 14 residues. Germline V gene sequence: CDR1 MNHNS, CDR2 SASEGT. J gave up 4 bases and V 5 bases, and 6 bases lay outside the gene matches. CDR3 loop: CASSRDRTFYGYTF. The DNA of the CDR3 is TGTGCCAGCAGTCGGGACAGGACCTTCTATGGCTACACCTTC.

CDR3 coding DNA: TGCAGTGCTAGAGATACAGGTCGGCTAAATCAGCCCCAGCATTTT. Amino acids: CSARDTGRLNQPQHF. The chain employs TRBV20-1 and TRBJ1-5; D perhaps matches TRBD1 (5 bases). This CDR3 has 15 residues. Trimming cost V 0 bases and J 4 bases, with 13 bases left between them. In germline, CDR1 is DFQATT, CDR2 SNEGSKA (reference sequence).

This chain connects TRBV29-1 to TRBJ2-1; D is ambiguous. V was clipped by 6 bases and J by 0 bases, with 18 bases between them. Germline values: CDR1 SQVTM, CDR2 ANQGSEA. The CDR3 extends over 16 amino acids. CDR3 region: CSVNRMAFDSYNEQFF. The CDR3 DNA reads as TGCAGCGTGAACCGAATGGCCTTCGACTCCTACAATGAGCAGTTCTTC.

This clonotype was seen a handful of times. This chain connects TRBV6-6 to TRBJ2-4; D might be TRBD1 (5 bases). The V end was cut by 2 bases, the J end by 4 bases, with 9 bases between. CDR3 length: 14 residues. The germline V gene has CDR1 MNHNY and CDR2 SVGAGI (reference sequence). The DNA of the CDR3 is TGTGCCAGCAGTTACGTGGACACAAAAAACATTCAGTACTTC. This sequence encodes CASSYVDTKNIQYF.

This clonotype was observed many times. The V and J genes are TRBV20-1 and TRBJ2-3, with D uncertain. CDR3 length: 12 amino acids. V was clipped by 6 bases and J by 4 bases, with 11 bases between them. CDR1 is DFQATT, CDR2 SNEGSKA, per germline (reference sequence). The CDR3 region is CSARPKSDTQYF. The CDR3 DNA sequence: TGCAGTGCCAGGCCGAAGTCAGATACGCAGTATTTT.

The rearrangement uses TRBV10-3 and TRBJ2-1; D possibly corresponds to TRBD1 (5 bases). Germline assignment: CDR1 ENHRY and CDR2 SYGVKD. Trimming cost V 3 bases and J 7 bases, with 13 bases left between them. CDR3 size: 14 residues. The CDR3: CAISEIDSRNEQFF. Here the CDR3 DNA reads TGTGCCATCAGTGAAATTGACAGTCGAAATGAGCAGTTCTTC.

The rearrangement joins TRBV6-2 or TRBV6-3 to TRBJ2-1; a weak D match, TRBD2 (6 bases). Germline CDR1 MNHEY, CDR2 SVGEGT. The CDR3 sequence is 15 residues long. Trimming pared 2 bases from V and 4 bases from J, leaving 12 bases between. The DNA for the CDR3 is TGTGCCAGCAGTTACATGGGGAGCGGGTACAATGAGCAGTTCTTC. Its protein product is CASSYMGSGYNEQFF.

The chain has TRBV7-2 and TRBJ1-2; 9 nucleotides match TRBD1. Germline assignment: CDR1 SGHTA and CDR2 FQGNSA. The V and J ends lost 1 base and 7 bases, in that order; junction bases with no gene match: 10. The CDR3 extends over 16 amino acids. DNA for the CDR3: TGTGCCAGCAGCTTAGTCTATCTACAGGGGGCTTTTGGCTACACCTTC. This translates into CASSLVYLQGAFGYTF. Combining the CDR3 with reference TRBV7-2 and TRBJ1-2 gives the whole variable domain GAGVSQSPSNKVTEKGKDVELRCDPISGHTALYWYRQSLGQGLEFLIYFQGNSAPDKSGLPSDRFSAERTGGSVSTLTIQRTQQEDSAVYLCASSLVYLQGAFGYTFGSGTRLTVV.

This rearrangement joins TRBV20-1 to TRBJ2-7; D is possibly TRBD1 (5 bases). Trimming shortened V by 0 bases and J by 5 bases, and 14 bases separated the two germline ends. Germline CDR1 is DFQATT and CDR2 is SNEGSKA (reference sequence). The CDR3 has 14 residues. The CDR3 DNA reads as TGCAGTGCTAGAGATGGTACCAGGGCGGACGAGCAGTACTTC. Its protein is CSARDGTRADEQYF.

The chain employs TRBV3-1 and TRBJ2-5, with 7 bases matching TRBD2. CDR1 and CDR2 (germline): LGHDT, YNNKEL (reference sequence). CDR3 length: 15 residues. The J segment lost 2 bases and the V segment lost 2 bases, leaving 5 bases of the junction unmatched. The CDR3 nucleotides read TGTGCCAGCAGCCAATGGCGGGGGTTGCAAGAGACCCAGTACTTC. It encodes CASSQWRGLQETQYF.

The chain recombines TRBV9 with TRBJ2-1; no clear D. The CDR3 consists of 14 residues. Germline V gene sequence: CDR1 SGDLS, CDR2 YYNGEE. The ends were cut back, 0 bases at V and 7 bases at J, with 11 bases in the middle. As DNA, the CDR3 is TGTGCCAGCAGCGTAGGTCGACTGACAAATGAGCAGTTCTTC. Residues: CASSVGRLTNEQFF.

V and J are TRBV3-1 and TRBJ2-3; D is possibly TRBD2 (7 bases). This CDR3 contains 18 residues. Germline CDR1 LGHDT, CDR2 YNNKEL (reference sequence). V lost 4 bases and J 0 bases, leaving 20 bases between the germline ends. CDR3 protein: CASSPETPGGWSTDTQYF. The CDR3 nucleotides read TGTGCCAGCAGCCCCGAGACTCCGGGGGGCTGGAGCACAGATACGCAGTATTTT.

The chain links TRBV7-2 to TRBJ2-7; the D gene is possibly TRBD1 (6 bases). Germline V gives CDR1 SGHTA, CDR2 FQGNSA. This CDR3 is 15 amino acids long. V dropped 1 base and J dropped 5 bases, with 15 bases sitting between them. CDR3 DNA sequence: TGTGCCAGCAGCTTAGTAAGAGGACAGCGCAACGAGCAGTACTTC. Residues: CASSLVRGQRNEQYF.